This TCR beta chain was recorded in a study of T-cell memory formation after mild COVID-19. The study's findings and limits: Clones shrinking from day 15 to 85 showed even CD4/CD8 mixes; later expanders tilted CD4+.

TCRdb analysed the 5' RACE reads with MiXCR anew, one entry per CDR3 protein. Here the sample spans roughly 350,000 distinct CDR3 sequences, under 30% being singletons. About this clonotype: Its antigen remains unidentified.

V lost 5 bases and J 4 bases, leaving 12 bases between the germline ends. The CDR3 loop spans 13 amino acids. Germline V gene sequence: CDR1 SGHKS, CDR2 YYEKEE (reference sequence). The chain links TRBV5-5 to TRBJ2-5; D is possibly TRBD2 (7 bases). The source of this sequence is an adult woman who had mild COVID-19 (a few samples of this study predate the infection). Cell type and time point are not known. The source material was PBMCs or a T cell subset sorted from them (not recorded which). The CDR3 coding sequence is TGTGCCAGCAGGGGAGGGGGAGGAGAGACCCAGTACTTC. As protein: CASRGGGGETQYF.